This T cell receptor (beta chain) is drawn from a study of shared clonotypes between healthy human individuals. Background on the study: A donor's plate count was three for CD4 naive and three for CD4 memory; CD8 naive had two and CD8 memory one. Broader study findings: Around 4.9% of naive CD4 clonotypes were shared across several donors.

As concerns this clone: Its antigen is undetermined.

Only Caucasian adults living in Nashville, Tennessee served as donors. In the original processing: Filtering differed since immunoSEQ provided only junctions, with no quality scores. Using immunoSEQ multiplex PCR, the repertoire was profiled, and TCRdb retains in-frame clones only, with some absent. V, J and clone size were drawn from that table, and D and trimming were deduced from the DNA. The sample yields some 1.5 million clones, around 97% seen once. Germline CDR1 GTSNPN, CDR2 SVGIG (reference sequence). Between the trimmed V and J ends, which lost 6 bases and 8 bases, there was a span of 20 bases. The CDR3 is made up of 14 amino acids.

This clonotype was sampled from a young man in good health. Sequencing used naive CD4+ T cells sorted from blood. Subset denoted: CD45RA+ positively selected. V and J are TRBV30 and TRBJ2-1; D is perhaps TRBD1 (5 bases). CDR3 sequence reads: CACSRRTWGDEQFF. The CDR3 DNA reads as TGTGCCTGTTCTCGCCGGACGTGGGGCGATGAGCAGTTCTTC.